The sequence of this T cell receptor (beta chain) was determined in a study of T cell responses to AZD1222 COVID-19 vaccine. Clones were read by immunoSEQ multiplex PCR, and TCRdb kept only the in-frame ones, dropping some. This table has about 130,000 clones, about nine tenths appearing once. As concerns this clone: Its antigen is currently unknown.

Study results and limitations: Dominant at 160-218 and 743-854, vaccine-associated CD4 TCRs also spanned spike. Just a handful of people given AZD1222 tested seropositive at baseline.

Trimming shortened V by 4 bases and J by 0 bases, and 1 base separated the two germline ends. This CDR3 contains 11 residues. Germline lookup yields CDR1 ENHRY and CDR2 SYGVKD. This chain connects TRBV10-3 to TRBJ2-7; D unresolved. The sample here was peripheral blood, taken on day 0 of AZD1222 vaccination. The clonotype originates from an adult in good health. This CDR3 reads CAISVSYEQYF. The CDR3 DNA sequence: TGTGCCATCAGTGTCTCCTACGAGCAGTACTTC.